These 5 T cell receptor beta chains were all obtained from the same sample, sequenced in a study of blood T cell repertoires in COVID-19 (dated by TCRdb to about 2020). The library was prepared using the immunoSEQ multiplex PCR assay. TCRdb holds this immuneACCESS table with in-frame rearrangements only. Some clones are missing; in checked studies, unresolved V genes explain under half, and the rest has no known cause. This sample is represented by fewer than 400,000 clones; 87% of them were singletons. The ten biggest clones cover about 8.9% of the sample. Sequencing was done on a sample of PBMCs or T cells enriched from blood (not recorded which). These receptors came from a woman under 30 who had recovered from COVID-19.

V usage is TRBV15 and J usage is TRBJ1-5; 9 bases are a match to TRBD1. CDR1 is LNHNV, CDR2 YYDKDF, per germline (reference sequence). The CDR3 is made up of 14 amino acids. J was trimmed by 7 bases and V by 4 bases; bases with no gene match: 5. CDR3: CATSTRTGVQPQHF. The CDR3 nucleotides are TGTGCCACCAGCACTAGGACAGGGGTCCAGCCCCAGCATTTT.

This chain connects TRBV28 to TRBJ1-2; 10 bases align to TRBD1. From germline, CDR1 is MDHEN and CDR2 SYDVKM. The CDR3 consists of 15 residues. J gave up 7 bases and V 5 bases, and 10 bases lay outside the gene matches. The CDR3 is CASSLIDRGQGGYTF. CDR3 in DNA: TGTGCCAGCAGTCTCATCGACAGGGGGCAAGGTGGCTACACCTTC.

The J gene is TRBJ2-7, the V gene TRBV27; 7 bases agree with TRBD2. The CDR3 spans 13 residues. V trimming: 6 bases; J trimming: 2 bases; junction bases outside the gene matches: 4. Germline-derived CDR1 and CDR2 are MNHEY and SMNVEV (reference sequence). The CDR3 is CASRPGTTYEQYF. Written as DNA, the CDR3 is TGTGCCAGCAGGCCCGGGACTACCTACGAGCAGTACTTC.

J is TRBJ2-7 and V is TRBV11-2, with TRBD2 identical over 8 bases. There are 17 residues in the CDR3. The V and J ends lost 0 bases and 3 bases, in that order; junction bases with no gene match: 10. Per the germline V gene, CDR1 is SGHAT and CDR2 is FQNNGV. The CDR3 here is CASSLDSLRGAHYEQYF. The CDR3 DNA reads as TGTGCCAGCAGCTTAGATTCCCTGCGGGGGGCTCACTACGAGCAGTACTTC. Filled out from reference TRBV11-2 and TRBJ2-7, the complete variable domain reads EAGVAQSPRYKIIEKRQSVAFWCNPISGHATLYWYQQILGQGPKLLIQFQNNGVVDDSQLPKDRFSAERLKGVDSTLKIQPAKLEDSAVYLCASSLDSLRGAHYEQYFGPGTRLTVT.

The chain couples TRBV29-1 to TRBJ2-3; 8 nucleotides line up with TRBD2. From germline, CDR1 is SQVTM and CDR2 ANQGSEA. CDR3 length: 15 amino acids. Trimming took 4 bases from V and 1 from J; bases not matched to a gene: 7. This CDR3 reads CSVVGLSGGTDTQYF. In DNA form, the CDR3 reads TGCAGCGTTGTTGGACTTAGCGGGGGCACAGATACGCAGTATTTT.